The 26 T cell receptor beta chains below were found in one sample sequenced in a study of response to subunit inactivated influenza vaccine. TCRdb ran MiXCR on the RT-PCR reads and lists one entry per CDR3 protein. The sample includes 450,000 to 500,000 distinct CDR3 sequences, around 9.9% seen only once; the top ten take about 12%. Sequences were derived from PBMCs from blood, sampled 40 to 50 days after vaccination. These receptors were collected from a middle-aged man who received an inactivated influenza vaccine.

This clonotype has a handful of counts. The chain combines TRBV5-1 with TRBJ2-2, with 7 bases fitting TRBD2. With V trimmed by 5 bases and J by 2 bases, 6 bases remained unmatched. CDR3 length equals 15 residues. Germline V CDR1 and CDR2: SGHRS, YFSETQ. CDR3 protein: CASSRSGQNTGELFF. CDR3 nucleotide sequence: TGCGCCAGCAGTCGTAGCGGGCAAAACACCGGGGAGCTGTTTTTT. The full variable domain, in which reference TRBV5-1 and TRBJ2-2 provide the parts outside the CDR3, is KAGVTQTPRYLIKTRGQQVTLSCSPISGHRSVSWYQQTPGQGLQFLFEYFSETQRNKGNFPGRFSGRQFSNSRSEMNVSTLELGDSALYLCASSRSGQNTGELFFGEGSRLTVL.

This clonotype was counted at least ten times. The chain uses TRBV10-3 and TRBJ1-1; 7 nucleotides line up with TRBD1. V lost 5 bases, J lost 2 bases, and 5 bases stayed unmatched. The CDR3 covers 14 residues. Germline lookup yields CDR1 ENHRY and CDR2 SYGVKD. For the CDR3, the DNA is TGTGCCATCAGTCTACAGGGGACTAACACTGAAGCTTTCTTT. This codes for CAISLQGTNTEAFF.

The chain recombines TRBV20-1 with TRBJ1-4; 8 nucleotides match TRBD1. Germline loops: CDR1 DFQATT, CDR2 SNEGSKA (reference sequence). The CDR3 is 13 amino acids. With 6 bases clipped from V and 6 bases from J, the junction kept 6 bases outside the gene matches. In nucleotides, the CDR3 is TGCAGTGCGAAGACAGGGGCGGATGAAAAACTGTTTTTT. It codes for CSAKTGADEKLFF.

This clonotype showed up just a few times. A much more abundant neighbour one base away suggests this may be a read error. This chain links TRBV7-8 with TRBJ2-6; D is uncertain. Trimming stripped 1 base from V and 2 bases from J, with 6 bases between. Germline V gene lookup returns CDR1 SGHVS and CDR2 FQNEAQ. The CDR3 covers 15 residues. In nucleotides, the CDR3 is TGTGCCAGCAGCTTAGGGAACCCTGGGGCCAACGTCCTGACTTTC. This sequence encodes CASSLGNPGANVLTF.

The chain is built from TRBV27 and TRBJ1-4; possibly TRBD1 for D (5 bases). The CDR3 totals 16 residues. Germline V CDR1 and CDR2: MNHEY, SMNVEV (reference sequence). V dropped 5 bases and J dropped 8 bases, with 21 bases sitting between them. The CDR3 sequence is CASSTSQTAMGEKLFF. CDR3 nucleotide sequence: TGTGCCAGCAGTACATCGCAGACAGCCATGGGGGAAAAACTGTTTTTT.

The rearrangement joins TRBV29-1 to TRBJ1-5; maybe TRBD1 (5 bases). Trimming took 6 bases from V and 0 from J, leaving 9 bases between them. The CDR3 has 13 residues. Germline values: CDR1 SQVTM, CDR2 ANQGSEA. The DNA for the CDR3 is TGCAGCGTCCAGGGTCATAGCAATCAGCCCCAGCATTTT. This translates into CSVQGHSNQPQHF.

This clonotype came up many times. The V call is TRBV7-9, the J call TRBJ2-3; 8 bases align to TRBD2. The germline CDR1 and CDR2 sequences are SEHNR and FQNEAQ (reference sequence). This CDR3 region has 12 residues. V trimming: 8 bases; J trimming: 4 bases; junction bases outside the gene matches: 2. The DNA of the CDR3 is TGTGCCAGCGTCGGGGGGGCAGATACGCAGTATTTT. This codes for CASVGGADTQYF.

This clonotype has a handful of counts. The chain employs TRBV20-1 and TRBJ2-7, with TRBD1 matching over 10 bases. The CDR3 extends over 13 amino acids. The ends lost 2 bases at V and 6 bases at J; junction bases unmatched: 4. Germline lookup yields CDR1 DFQATT and CDR2 SNEGSKA (reference sequence). The chain's CDR3 is CSARKDRGGEQYF. Written as DNA, the CDR3 is TGCAGTGCTAGAAAGGACAGGGGGGGCGAGCAGTACTTC.

This chain connects TRBV20-1 to TRBJ2-3, with D possibly being TRBD1 (5 bases). V was cut by 3 bases and J by 6 bases, with 16 bases left in between. Per germline, CDR1 DFQATT and CDR2 SNEGSKA (reference sequence). The CDR3 consists of 14 residues. The CDR3 is CSARWTPGRDTQYF. CDR3 nucleotide sequence: TGCAGTGCTAGGTGGACACCGGGTCGGGATACGCAGTATTTT.

The chain joins TRBV20-1 to TRBJ1-5, with TRBD1 as a possible D gene (5 bases). Germline CDR1 DFQATT, CDR2 SNEGSKA (reference sequence). V lost 6 bases, J lost 0 bases, and 18 bases lay in between. This CDR3 region has 16 residues. The DNA for the CDR3 is TGCAGTGCCCGGGACCTCAGGGTCGGTAGCAATCAGCCCCAGCATTTT. Its translation is CSARDLRVGSNQPQHF.

This clonotype occurred a few times. This chain joins TRBV5-1 and TRBJ2-5; D uncertain. There are 14 residues in the CDR3. V lost 2 bases, J lost 4 bases, and 12 bases lay in between. The V gene's germline CDR1 is SGHRS and CDR2 YFSETQ. The CDR3 coding sequence is TGCGCCAGCAGCTTCGGTCCGGGTCCAGAGACCCAGTACTTC. Amino acid sequence: CASSFGPGPETQYF.

This clonotype appeared many times. The chain joins TRBV20-1 to TRBJ2-1; TRBD2 agrees at 7 bases. The CDR3 is made up of 13 amino acids. The V and J ends lost 8 bases and 7 bases, in that order; junction bases with no gene match: 11. Germline V gene lookup returns CDR1 DFQATT and CDR2 SNEGSKA (reference sequence). The DNA of the CDR3 is TGCAGTTTAGACGGACTAGTGGGTAATGAGCAGTTCTTC. The encoded protein is CSLDGLVGNEQFF.

This clonotype was picked up a small number of times. The chain recombines TRBV24-1 with TRBJ2-1; D assignment may be TRBD1 or TRBD2 (6 bases each). Germline V gene data show CDR1 as KGHDR and CDR2 as SFDVKD. This CDR3 region has 10 residues. Trimming removed 9 bases from V and 8 bases from J, with 7 bases in between. The CDR3 coding sequence is TGTGCCACCGGGGGGCATGAGCAGTTCTTC. Translating it yields CATGGHEQFF.

The chain joins TRBV29-1 to TRBJ2-3; 9 nucleotides agree with TRBD2. The CDR3 runs to 13 residues. The V segment lost 6 bases and the J segment 5 bases; nucleotides outside the gene matches: 6. CDR1 is SQVTM, CDR2 ANQGSEA, per germline. The CDR3 sequence: CSVALLAGDTQYF. Here the CDR3 DNA reads TGCAGCGTCGCGCTACTAGCGGGAGATACGCAGTATTTT.

In this sample, this clonotype turned up a few times. This rearrangement joins TRBV15 to TRBJ2-7; D remains ambiguous. The CDR3 contains 13 residues. Germline V gene sequence: CDR1 LNHNV, CDR2 YYDKDF (reference sequence). V shed 0 bases and J shed 3 bases, with 6 bases lying between them. The CDR3 loop is CATSRDHLYEQYF. The CDR3 nucleotides are TGTGCCACCAGCAGAGATCACCTCTACGAGCAGTACTTC. Combining the CDR3 with reference TRBV15 and TRBJ2-7 gives the whole variable domain DAMVIQNPRYQVTQFGKPVTLSCSQTLNHNVMYWYQQKSSQAPKLLFHYYDKDFNNEADTPDNFQSRRPNTSFCFLDIRSPGLGDTAMYLCATSRDHLYEQYFGPGTRLTVT.

This chain links TRBV6-2 or TRBV6-3 with TRBJ2-5; D may correspond to TRBD1 or TRBD2 (5 bases each). The V end lost 5 bases, the J end lost 4 bases, and 14 bases lay between the germline ends. Germline V lookup: CDR1 MNHEY, CDR2 SVGEGT. This CDR3 has 14 amino acids. CDR3 sequence reads: CASSGGPPLETQYF. CDR3 coding DNA: TGTGCCAGCAGTGGGGGACCACCCCTAGAGACCCAGTACTTC.

This clonotype was detected only a few times. The rearrangement uses TRBV4-3 and TRBJ2-6, with D unclear. The V end was cut by 3 bases, the J end by 1 base, with 7 bases between. Germline V gene sequence: CDR1 LGHNA, CDR2 YSLEER. The CDR3 totals 15 residues. CDR3 sequence: CASSHLTSGANVLTF. DNA of the CDR3: TGCGCCAGCAGCCACCTAACGTCTGGGGCCAACGTCCTGACTTTC.

The J gene is TRBJ2-5, the V gene TRBV5-5, with D possibly TRBD1 on 6 matching bases. Germline CDR1 reads SGHKS; CDR2 reads YYEKEE (reference sequence). The CDR3 is 16 amino acids. V was cut by 3 bases and J by 5 bases, with 20 bases left in between. Here the CDR3 reads CASSSLTVQGSETQYF. The CDR3 DNA reads TGTGCCAGCAGCTCCCTTACAGTACAGGGCAGTGAGACCCAGTACTTC. The full variable domain, its missing parts supplied by reference TRBV5-5 and TRBJ2-5, is DAGVTQSPTHLIKTRGQQVTLRCSPISGHKSVSWYQQVLGQGPQFIFQYYEKEERGRGNFPDRFSARQFPNYSSELNVNALLLGDSALYLCASSSLTVQGSETQYFGPGTRLLVL.

This clonotype showed up just a few times. The V call is TRBV6-2 or TRBV6-3, the J call TRBJ2-5, with D possibly being TRBD1 or TRBD2 (5 bases each). The germline V gene has CDR1 MNHEY and CDR2 SVGEGT. V shed 2 bases and J shed 7 bases, with 20 bases lying between them. This CDR3 spans 16 amino acids. CDR3 DNA sequence: TGTGCCAGCAGTTACAATTGGGACGAACCTCTAGGGACCCAGTACTTC. This codes for CASSYNWDEPLGTQYF.

In its sample, this clonotype was seen many times. V is TRBV25-1 and J is TRBJ2-5; 7 nucleotides line up with TRBD1. Germline V CDR1 and CDR2: MGHDK, SYGVNS. This CDR3 spans 16 amino acids. J gave up 4 bases and V 2 bases, and 10 bases lay outside the gene matches. The CDR3 here is CASSEEVGGGGETQYF. CDR3 nucleotides: TGTGCCAGCAGTGAAGAAGTAGGGGGCGGAGGAGAGACCCAGTACTTC.

This clonotype was observed at least ten times. The rearrangement uses TRBV12-3 or TRBV12-4 and TRBJ2-1, with TRBD1 as a possible D gene (5 bases). V lost 5 bases and J 8 bases, leaving 19 bases between the germline ends. This CDR3 spans 15 amino acids. In DNA, the CDR3 is TGTGCCAGCAGTGGAACAGGTGACGTTAACGATGAGCAGTTCTTC. As protein: CASSGTGDVNDEQFF.

This clonotype was found a few times. CDR3 protein: CSVHGRTGETQYF. The CDR3 bases are TGCAGCGTCCATGGAAGGACAGGAGAGACCCAGTACTTC. The rearrangement uses TRBV29-1 and TRBJ2-5; 7 positions agree with TRBD1. This CDR3 spans 13 amino acids. CDR1 and CDR2 from the germline V gene are SQVTM and ANQGSEA. The V and J ends lost 6 bases and 4 bases, in that order; junction bases with no gene match: 8.

A note on this clonotype: This sequence may be a read error, since a much larger clone differs from it by one base. The chain employs TRBV29-1 and TRBJ2-7; 8 bases line up with TRBD2. Germline V gene data show CDR1 as SQVTM and CDR2 as ANQGSEA. Trimming removed 5 bases from V and 6 bases from J; junction bases left unmatched: 9. This CDR3 region has 13 residues. CDR3 sequence (DNA): TGCAGCGTTCTCGTCGGGAGGGCCACCGAGCAGTACTTC. This codes for CSVLVGRATEQYF.

This clonotype came up a few times. J is TRBJ2-1 and V is TRBV20-1; unclear D gene. Germline loops: CDR1 DFQATT, CDR2 SNEGSKA (reference sequence). This CDR3 is built from 11 residues. Trimming removed 6 bases from V and 6 bases from J, with 9 bases in between. CDR3 amino acids: CSAPLPNEQFF. CDR3 in DNA: TGCAGTGCCCCCCTCCCCAATGAGCAGTTCTTC.

Comments on this clonotype: Its ends do not fully match the called genes, so a read error is possible. The J gene is TRBJ2-5, the V gene TRBV15, with D perhaps TRBD1 (6 bases). Germline V gene lookup returns CDR1 LNHNV and CDR2 YYDKDF (reference sequence). CDR3 length equals 12 residues. This CDR3 reads CATSRPTGPTGF. DNA for the CDR3: TGTGCCACCAGCAGACCTACAGGGCCCACTGGGTTC.

In its sample, this clonotype was seen many times. The gene calls are TRBV20-1 and TRBJ1-1, with TRBD1 matching over 7 bases. Germline CDR1 DFQATT, CDR2 SNEGSKA (reference sequence). The CDR3 extends over 13 amino acids. V trimming: 0 bases; J trimming: 6 bases; junction bases outside the gene matches: 4. The CDR3: CSAREGQRPEAFF. CDR3 sequence (DNA): TGCAGTGCTAGAGAGGGACAGCGGCCTGAAGCTTTCTTT.